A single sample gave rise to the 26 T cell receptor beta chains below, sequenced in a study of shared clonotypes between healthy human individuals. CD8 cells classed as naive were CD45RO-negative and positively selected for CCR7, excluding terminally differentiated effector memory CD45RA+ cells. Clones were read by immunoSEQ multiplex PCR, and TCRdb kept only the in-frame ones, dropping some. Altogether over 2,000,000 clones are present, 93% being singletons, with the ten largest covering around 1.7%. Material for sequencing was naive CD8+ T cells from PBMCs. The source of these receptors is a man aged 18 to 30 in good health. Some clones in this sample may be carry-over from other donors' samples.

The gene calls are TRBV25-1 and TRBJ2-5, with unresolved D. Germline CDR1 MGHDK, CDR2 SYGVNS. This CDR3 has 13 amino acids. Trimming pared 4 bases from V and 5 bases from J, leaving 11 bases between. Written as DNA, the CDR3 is TGTGCCAGCAGTGTTAGGACGAGGGAGACCCAGTACTTC. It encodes CASSVRTRETQYF.

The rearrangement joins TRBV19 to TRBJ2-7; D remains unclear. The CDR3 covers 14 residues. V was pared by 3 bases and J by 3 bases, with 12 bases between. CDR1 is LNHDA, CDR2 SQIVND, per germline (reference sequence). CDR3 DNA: TGTGCCAGTAGTATCCGGGCCGCGGACTACGAGCAGTACTTC. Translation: CASSIRAADYEQYF.

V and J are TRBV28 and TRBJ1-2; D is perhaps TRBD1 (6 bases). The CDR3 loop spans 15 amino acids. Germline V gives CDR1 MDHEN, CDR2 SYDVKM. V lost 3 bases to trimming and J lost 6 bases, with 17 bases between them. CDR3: CASSFSVAGDDGYTF. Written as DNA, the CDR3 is TGTGCCAGCAGTTTCAGTGTAGCAGGGGACGATGGCTACACCTTC.

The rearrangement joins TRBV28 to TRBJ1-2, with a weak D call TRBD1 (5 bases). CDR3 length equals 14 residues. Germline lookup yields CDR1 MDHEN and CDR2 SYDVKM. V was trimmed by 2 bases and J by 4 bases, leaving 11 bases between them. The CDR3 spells CASSLGEGVYGYTF. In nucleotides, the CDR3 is TGTGCCAGCAGTTTAGGAGAAGGGGTCTATGGCTACACCTTC.

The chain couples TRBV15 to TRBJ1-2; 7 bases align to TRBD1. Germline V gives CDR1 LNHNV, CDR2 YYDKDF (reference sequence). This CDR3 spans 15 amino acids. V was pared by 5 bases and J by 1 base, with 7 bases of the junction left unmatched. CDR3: CATSLDRESNYGYTF. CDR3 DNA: TGTGCCACCAGCCTCGACAGGGAGAGTAACTATGGCTACACCTTC.

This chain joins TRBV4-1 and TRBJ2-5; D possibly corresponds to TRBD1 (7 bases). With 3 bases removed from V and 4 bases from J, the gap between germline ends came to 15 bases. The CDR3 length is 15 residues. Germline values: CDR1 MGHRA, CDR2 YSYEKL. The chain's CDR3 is CASSQRDSWGETQYF. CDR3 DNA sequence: TGCGCCAGCAGCCAGCGGGACAGCTGGGGAGAGACCCAGTACTTC.

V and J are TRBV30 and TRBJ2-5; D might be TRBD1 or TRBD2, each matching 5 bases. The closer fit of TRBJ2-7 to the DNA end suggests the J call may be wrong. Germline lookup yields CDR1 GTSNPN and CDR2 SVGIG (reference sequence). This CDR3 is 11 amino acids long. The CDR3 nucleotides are TGTGCCTGGAGTGTTGGGGGCGAGCAGTACTTC. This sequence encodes CAWSVGGEQYF.

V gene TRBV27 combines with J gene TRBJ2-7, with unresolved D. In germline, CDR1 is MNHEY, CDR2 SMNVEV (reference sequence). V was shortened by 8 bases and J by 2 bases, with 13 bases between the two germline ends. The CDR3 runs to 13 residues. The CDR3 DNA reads TGTGCCAGCGGGCTCGGGCCTCCCTACGAGCAGTACTTC. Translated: CASGLGPPYEQYF.

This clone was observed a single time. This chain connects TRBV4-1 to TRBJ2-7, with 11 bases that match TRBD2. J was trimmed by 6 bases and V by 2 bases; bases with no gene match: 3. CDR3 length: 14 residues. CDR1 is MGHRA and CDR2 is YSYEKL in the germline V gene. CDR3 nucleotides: TGCGCCAGCAGCCAACTAGCGGGAGGACTCGAGCAGTACTTC. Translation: CASSQLAGGLEQYF.

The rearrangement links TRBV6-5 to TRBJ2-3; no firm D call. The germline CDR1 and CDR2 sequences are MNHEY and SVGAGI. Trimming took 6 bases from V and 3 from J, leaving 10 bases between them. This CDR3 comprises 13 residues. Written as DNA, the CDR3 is TGTGCCAGCAGCCGGACCGAAACAGATACGCAGTATTTT. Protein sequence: CASSRTETDTQYF.

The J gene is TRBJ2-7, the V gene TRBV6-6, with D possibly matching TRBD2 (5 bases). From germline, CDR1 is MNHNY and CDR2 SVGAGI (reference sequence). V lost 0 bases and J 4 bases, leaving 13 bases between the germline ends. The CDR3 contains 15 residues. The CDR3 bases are TGTGCCAGCAGTTACTCGTCCCCGGAGGAGTACGAGCAGTACTTC. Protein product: CASSYSSPEEYEQYF.

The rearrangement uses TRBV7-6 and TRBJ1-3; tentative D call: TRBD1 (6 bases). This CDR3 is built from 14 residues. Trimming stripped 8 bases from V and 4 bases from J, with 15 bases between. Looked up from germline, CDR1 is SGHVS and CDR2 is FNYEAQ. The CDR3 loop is CASLQGRGGNTIYF. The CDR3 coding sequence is TGTGCCAGCCTCCAGGGGCGAGGAGGAAACACCATATATTTT.

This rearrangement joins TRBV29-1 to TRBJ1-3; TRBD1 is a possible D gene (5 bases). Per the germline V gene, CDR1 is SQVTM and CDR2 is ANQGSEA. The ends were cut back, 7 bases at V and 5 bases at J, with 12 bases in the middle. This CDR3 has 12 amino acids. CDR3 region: CSATEGRNTIYF. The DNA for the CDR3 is TGCAGCGCCACAGAGGGGAGAAACACCATATATTTT.

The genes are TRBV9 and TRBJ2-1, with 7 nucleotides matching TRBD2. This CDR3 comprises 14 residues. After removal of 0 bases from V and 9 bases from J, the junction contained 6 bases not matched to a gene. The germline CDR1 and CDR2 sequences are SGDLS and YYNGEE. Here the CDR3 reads CASSVARTRGEQFF. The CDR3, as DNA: TGTGCCAGCAGCGTAGCCCGGACTAGGGGTGAGCAGTTCTTC.

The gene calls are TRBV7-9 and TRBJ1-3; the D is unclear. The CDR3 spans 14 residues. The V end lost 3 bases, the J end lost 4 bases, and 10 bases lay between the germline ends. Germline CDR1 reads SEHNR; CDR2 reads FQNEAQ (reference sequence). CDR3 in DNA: TGTGCCAGCAGCTTGGGCCCCCGCGGAAACACCATATATTTT. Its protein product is CASSLGPRGNTIYF.

The CDR3 protein is CASSPLAGGRSEQYF. The CDR3 region has the DNA TGTGCCAGCAGTCCCCTAGCGGGAGGAAGAAGCGAGCAGTACTTC. The rearrangement joins TRBV27 to TRBJ2-7; 11 positions agree with TRBD2. CDR1 is MNHEY and CDR2 is SMNVEV in the germline V gene (reference sequence). This CDR3 has 15 residues. The trim removed 5 bases at V and 6 bases at J, leaving 9 bases unmatched.

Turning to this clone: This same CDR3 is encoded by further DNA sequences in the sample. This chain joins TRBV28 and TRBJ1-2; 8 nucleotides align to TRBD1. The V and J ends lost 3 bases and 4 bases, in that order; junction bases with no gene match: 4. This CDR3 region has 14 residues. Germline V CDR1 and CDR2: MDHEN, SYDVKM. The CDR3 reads CASSFSGQGYGYTF. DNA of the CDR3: TGTGCCAGCAGTTTTAGCGGACAGGGCTATGGCTACACCTTC.

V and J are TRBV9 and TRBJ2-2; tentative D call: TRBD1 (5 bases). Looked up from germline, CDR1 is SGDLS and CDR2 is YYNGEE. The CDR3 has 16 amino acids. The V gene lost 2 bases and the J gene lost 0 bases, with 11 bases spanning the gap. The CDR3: CASSVLRATNTGELFF. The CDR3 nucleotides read TGTGCCAGCAGCGTTCTCAGGGCAACGAACACCGGGGAGCTGTTTTTT.

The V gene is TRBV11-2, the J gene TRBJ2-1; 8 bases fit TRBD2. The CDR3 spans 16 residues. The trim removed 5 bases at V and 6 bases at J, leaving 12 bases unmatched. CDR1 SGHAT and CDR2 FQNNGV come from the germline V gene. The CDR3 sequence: CASSRVVAGLPNEQFF. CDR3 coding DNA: TGTGCCAGCAGCCGAGTTGTAGCGGGACTCCCCAATGAGCAGTTCTTC.

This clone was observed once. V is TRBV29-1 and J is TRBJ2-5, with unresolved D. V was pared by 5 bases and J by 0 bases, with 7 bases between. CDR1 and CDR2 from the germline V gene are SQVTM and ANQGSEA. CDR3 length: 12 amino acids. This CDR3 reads CSVSVYQETQYF. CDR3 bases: TGCAGCGTTTCAGTGTACCAAGAGACCCAGTACTTC.

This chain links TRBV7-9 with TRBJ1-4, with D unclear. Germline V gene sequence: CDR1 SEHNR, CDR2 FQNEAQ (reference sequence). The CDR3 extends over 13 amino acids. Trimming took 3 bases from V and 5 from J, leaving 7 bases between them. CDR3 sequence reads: CASSFFGNEKLFF. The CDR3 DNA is TGTGCCAGCAGCTTCTTTGGGAATGAAAAACTGTTTTTT.

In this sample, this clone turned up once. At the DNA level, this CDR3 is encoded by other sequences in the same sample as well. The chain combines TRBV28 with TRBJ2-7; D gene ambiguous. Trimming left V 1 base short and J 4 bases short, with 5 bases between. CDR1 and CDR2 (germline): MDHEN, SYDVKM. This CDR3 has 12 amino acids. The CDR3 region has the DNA TGTGCCAGCAGTTTATCTCGGTACGAGCAGTACTTC. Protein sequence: CASSLSRYEQYF.

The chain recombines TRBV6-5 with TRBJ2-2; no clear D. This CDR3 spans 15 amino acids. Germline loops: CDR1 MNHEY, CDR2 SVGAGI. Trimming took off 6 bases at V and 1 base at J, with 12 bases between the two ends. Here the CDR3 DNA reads TGTGCCAGCAGCCCTGGGGTGGGGAACACCGGGGAGCTGTTTTTT. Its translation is CASSPGVGNTGELFF.

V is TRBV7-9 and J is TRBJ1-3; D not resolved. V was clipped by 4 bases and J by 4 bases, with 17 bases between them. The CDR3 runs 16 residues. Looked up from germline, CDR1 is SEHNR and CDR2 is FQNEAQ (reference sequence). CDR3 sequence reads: CASSSPLPVPGNTIYF. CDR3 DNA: TGTGCCAGCAGCTCACCACTTCCCGTGCCAGGAAACACCATATATTTT.

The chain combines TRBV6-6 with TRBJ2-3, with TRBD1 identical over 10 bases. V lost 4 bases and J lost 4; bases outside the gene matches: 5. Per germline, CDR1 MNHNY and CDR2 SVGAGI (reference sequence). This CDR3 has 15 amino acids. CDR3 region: CASSSGQGPADTQYF. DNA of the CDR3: TGTGCCAGCAGTTCGGGACAGGGGCCCGCAGATACGCAGTATTTT.

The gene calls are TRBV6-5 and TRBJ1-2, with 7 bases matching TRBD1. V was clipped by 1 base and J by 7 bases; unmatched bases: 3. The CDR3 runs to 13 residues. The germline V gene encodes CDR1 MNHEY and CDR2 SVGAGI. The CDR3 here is CASSYWEGAGYTF. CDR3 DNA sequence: TGTGCCAGCAGTTACTGGGAGGGGGCTGGCTACACCTTC.